This is a list of T cell receptor beta chains from one sample in a study of blood T cell repertoires in COVID-19. Only in-frame clones appear in the TCRdb table, and some are missing; sequencing was by immunoSEQ multiplex PCR. The data hold about 220,000 clones, with 80% to 85% observed a single time. Sequenced sample: peripheral blood. These receptors came from a woman aged 30 to 39 who had recovered from COVID-19. CDR3s include the opening cysteine and the closing phenylalanine or tryptophan. Each record gives: clone size, J gene, V gene, D gene, CDR3 DNA, CDR3 protein. D genes are given only for firm matches. Expanded clones get a size class; other rows say once, few or many, or leave the size out.

abundance: -; j_gene: TRBJ2-5; v_gene: TRBV5-1; d_gene: TRBD1; CDR3nt: TGCGCCAGCACATTACCTACGACAGGGTACGAGACCCAGTACTTC; CDR3aa: CASTLPTTGYETQYF
abundance: -; j_gene: TRBJ2-7; v_gene: TRBV2; d_gene: -; CDR3nt: TGTGCCAGCAGCCCTCAGGGGGGTATCTACGAGCAGTACTTC; CDR3aa: CASSPQGGIYEQYF
abundance: -; j_gene: TRBJ1-5; v_gene: TRBV4-1; d_gene: TRBD1; CDR3nt: TGCGCCAGCAGCCAAGTCGGGACAGGGTTCTTTTATGATCAGCCCCAGCATTTT; CDR3aa: CASSQVGTGFFYDQPQHF
abundance: -; j_gene: TRBJ1-4; v_gene: TRBV29-1; d_gene: TRBD1; CDR3nt: TGCAGCGCACGGACAGGCACTAGAGAAAAACTGTTTTTT; CDR3aa: CSARTGTREKLFF
abundance: -; j_gene: TRBJ2-1; v_gene: TRBV9; d_gene: TRBD2; CDR3nt: TGTGCCAGCAGCGTAGTTAGCGGGAGAGGGAGTGGGCAGTTCTTC; CDR3aa: CASSVVSGRGSGQFF
abundance: -; j_gene: TRBJ1-1; v_gene: TRBV28; d_gene: TRBD1; CDR3nt: TGTGCCAGCAGTTTAATGGGACAGGGCAACACTGAAGCTTTCTTT; CDR3aa: CASSLMGQGNTEAFF
abundance: -; j_gene: TRBJ1-2; v_gene: TRBV30; d_gene: -; CDR3nt: TGTGCCTGGAGCGGCGCGGGGGGCCCGGGCTACACCTTC; CDR3aa: CAWSGAGGPGYTF
abundance: -; j_gene: TRBJ1-2; v_gene: TRBV28; d_gene: TRBD1; CDR3nt: TGTGCCAGCACCAAAGGCCAGGGGGACGGCTACACCTTC; CDR3aa: CASTKGQGDGYTF
abundance: -; j_gene: TRBJ2-7; v_gene: TRBV21-1; d_gene: -; CDR3nt: TGTGCCAGCAGCAAACAAAACAGGGGGCAATACGAGCAGTACTTC; CDR3aa: CASSKQNRGQYEQYF
abundance: -; j_gene: TRBJ1-1; v_gene: TRBV30; d_gene: TRBD1; CDR3nt: TGTGCCTGGACCTTTTTAGACAGGGAGGTGAGCACTGAAGCTTTCTTT; CDR3aa: CAWTFLDREVSTEAFF
abundance: once; j_gene: TRBJ1-1; v_gene: TRBV29-1; d_gene: TRBD1; CDR3nt: TGCAGCGTTGGGGACAGGGAAGCTTTCTTT; CDR3aa: CSVGDREAFF
abundance: -; j_gene: TRBJ2-7; v_gene: TRBV28; d_gene: TRBD2; CDR3nt: TGTGCCAGCAGACTAGCGGCGGGAACGTTAGAGAACTACGAGCAGTACTTC; CDR3aa: CASRLAAGTLENYEQYF
abundance: -; j_gene: TRBJ2-2; v_gene: TRBV19; d_gene: -; CDR3nt: TGTGCCAGTAATACAGGGACGAGCGGGGAGCTGTTTTTT; CDR3aa: CASNTGTSGELFF
abundance: -; j_gene: TRBJ2-7; v_gene: TRBV7-3; d_gene: TRBD2; CDR3nt: TGTGCCAGCAGCGCCGGACTAGCGGGAGTCTACGAGCAGTACTTC; CDR3aa: CASSAGLAGVYEQYF
abundance: -; j_gene: TRBJ2-7; v_gene: TRBV12-5; d_gene: TRBD1; CDR3nt: TGTGCTAGTGGCCCCGGGACAGGGGTGGTCGAGCAGTACTTC; CDR3aa: CASGPGTGVVEQYF
abundance: -; j_gene: TRBJ1-5; v_gene: TRBV28; d_gene: -; CDR3nt: TGTGCCAGCAGTTACCCCTCGATCGGGTCGAATCAGCCCCAGCATTTT; CDR3aa: CASSYPSIGSNQPQHF
abundance: -; j_gene: TRBJ2-1; v_gene: TRBV9; d_gene: TRBD2; CDR3nt: TGTGCCAGCAGCGGTAGCGGGGGGTACAATGAGCAGTTCTTC; CDR3aa: CASSGSGGYNEQFF
abundance: once; j_gene: TRBJ2-1; v_gene: TRBV10-1; d_gene: TRBD1; CDR3nt: TGCGCCAGCAGTGCGGGACAGCAATACAATGAGCAGTTCTTC; CDR3aa: CASSAGQQYNEQFF
abundance: -; j_gene: TRBJ2-7; v_gene: TRBV4-2; d_gene: TRBD2; CDR3nt: TGTGCCAGCAGCCAAGATGTTAGCGGGAGGTTTTTCTCCTACGAGCAGTACTTC; CDR3aa: CASSQDVSGRFFSYEQYF
abundance: -; j_gene: TRBJ2-5; v_gene: TRBV3-1/TRBV3-2; d_gene: TRBD1; CDR3nt: TGTGCCAGCAGCCAAGATCGAGACAGGGGGCGAGAGACCCAGTACTTC; CDR3aa: CASSQDRDRGRETQYF
abundance: -; j_gene: TRBJ2-3; v_gene: TRBV6-1; d_gene: -; CDR3nt: TGTGCCAGCAGTGAAGGGCTAGTTTCCGATACGCAGTATTTT; CDR3aa: CASSEGLVSDTQYF
abundance: -; j_gene: TRBJ2-3; v_gene: TRBV11-2; d_gene: TRBD2; CDR3nt: TGTGCCAGCAGCTTAGCCGGACTAGCCCAATATACGCAGTATTTT; CDR3aa: CASSLAGLAQYTQYF
abundance: few; j_gene: TRBJ2-7; v_gene: TRBV5-1; d_gene: -; CDR3nt: TGCGCCAGCAGCCCCGGCTCCTACGAGCAGTACTTC; CDR3aa: CASSPGSYEQYF
abundance: -; j_gene: TRBJ2-7; v_gene: TRBV2; d_gene: TRBD1; CDR3nt: TGTGCCAGCTGGGGGACAGGTGACTACGAGCAGTACTTC; CDR3aa: CASWGTGDYEQYF
abundance: -; j_gene: TRBJ2-1; v_gene: TRBV28; d_gene: TRBD1; CDR3nt: TGTGCCAGCAGCCTCGACAGGGGGGCCTACAATGAGCAGTTCTTC; CDR3aa: CASSLDRGAYNEQFF
abundance: -; j_gene: TRBJ1-5; v_gene: TRBV19; d_gene: -; CDR3nt: TGTGCCAGTAGTATGGTCCTAGACAATCAGCCCCAGCATTTT; CDR3aa: CASSMVLDNQPQHF
abundance: -; j_gene: TRBJ1-5; v_gene: TRBV19; d_gene: -; CDR3nt: TGTGCCAGTAGGCTACGAGGACAGCCCCAGCATTTT; CDR3aa: CASRLRGQPQHF
abundance: -; j_gene: TRBJ2-1; v_gene: TRBV20-1; d_gene: -; CDR3nt: TGCAGTGCTAGGGGGGCACGAGAGCAGTTCTTC; CDR3aa: CSARGAREQFF
abundance: -; j_gene: TRBJ1-1; v_gene: TRBV18; d_gene: -; CDR3nt: TGTGCCAGCTCACCACCGAGGGGATGGGGGGGCAGCGCTGAAGCTTTCTTT; CDR3aa: CASSPPRGWGGSAEAFF
abundance: -; j_gene: TRBJ2-7; v_gene: TRBV27; d_gene: TRBD1; CDR3nt: TGTGCCAGCAGTCCTGAGGACAGGGTGGCCTCCTACGAGCAGTACTTC; CDR3aa: CASSPEDRVASYEQYF
abundance: -; j_gene: TRBJ2-1; v_gene: TRBV9; d_gene: TRBD2; CDR3nt: TGTGCCAGCAGAGACAAGCGGGAGTTGTTCTTC; CDR3aa: CASRDKRELFF
abundance: -; j_gene: TRBJ2-7; v_gene: TRBV27; d_gene: -; CDR3nt: TGTGCCAGCCAATATATGGGGGGGCCCTACGAGCAGTACTTC; CDR3aa: CASQYMGGPYEQYF
abundance: -; j_gene: TRBJ2-2; v_gene: TRBV6-1; d_gene: -; CDR3nt: TGTGCCAGCAGTGAACAAAGGGGGAGGGCCGGGGAGCTGTTTTTT; CDR3aa: CASSEQRGRAGELFF
abundance: -; j_gene: TRBJ2-7; v_gene: TRBV3-1/TRBV3-2; d_gene: -; CDR3nt: TGTGCCAGCAGCCGGCCAGACCAGAGACTAGAGCAGTACTTC; CDR3aa: CASSRPDQRLEQYF
abundance: once; j_gene: TRBJ2-7; v_gene: TRBV9; d_gene: TRBD2; CDR3nt: TGTGCCAGCAGCGCCGGGACTAGCGGGGTTTCCTACGAGCAGTACTTC; CDR3aa: CASSAGTSGVSYEQYF
abundance: -; j_gene: TRBJ1-2; v_gene: TRBV28; d_gene: TRBD1; CDR3nt: TGTGCCAGCAGTCGGACAGGGATCTCGGCAAACTATGGCTACACCTTC; CDR3aa: CASSRTGISANYGYTF
abundance: -; j_gene: TRBJ2-1; v_gene: TRBV20-1; d_gene: -; CDR3nt: TGCAGTGCTAGACTTTACAATGAGCAGTTCTTC; CDR3aa: CSARLYNEQFF
abundance: many; j_gene: TRBJ1-5; v_gene: TRBV21-1; d_gene: -; CDR3nt: TGTGCCAGCTCCGGGACAGGTGCCACGGAGGACGTTAGAAGCAATCAGCCCCAGCATTTT; CDR3aa: CASSGTGATEDVRSNQPQHF
abundance: -; j_gene: TRBJ1-2; v_gene: TRBV21-1; d_gene: -; CDR3nt: TGTGCCAGCAGCAAACCCCGGGACAGGCCGACCTATGGCTACACCTTC; CDR3aa: CASSKPRDRPTYGYTF
abundance: -; j_gene: TRBJ1-5; v_gene: TRBV6-5; d_gene: -; CDR3nt: TGTGCCACCTCTAATGGGGCCCAGCCCCAGCATTTT; CDR3aa: CATSNGAQPQHF
abundance: -; j_gene: TRBJ2-5; v_gene: TRBV7-9; d_gene: -; CDR3nt: TGTGCCAGCAGCTTAGATAGGACAACCCAAGAGACCCAGTACTTC; CDR3aa: CASSLDRTTQETQYF
abundance: once; j_gene: TRBJ2-5; v_gene: TRBV7-4; d_gene: TRBD2; CDR3nt: TGTGCCAGCAGCCAGGCTAGCGGCCAAGAGACCCAGTACTTC; CDR3aa: CASSQASGQETQYF
abundance: -; j_gene: TRBJ2-2; v_gene: TRBV9; d_gene: -; CDR3nt: TGTGCCAGCAGCGTAGAAATAGCGACGATCGGGGAGCTGTTTTTT; CDR3aa: CASSVEIATIGELFF
abundance: -; j_gene: TRBJ2-5; v_gene: TRBV7-3; d_gene: TRBD1; CDR3nt: TGTGCCAGCAGCCAGAACAGGGGGTCGGAGACCCAGTACTTC; CDR3aa: CASSQNRGSETQYF
abundance: -; j_gene: TRBJ2-3; v_gene: TRBV7-3; d_gene: -; CDR3nt: TGTGCCAGCAGCTTAAATGGGCCGGGCACAGATACGCAGTATTTT; CDR3aa: CASSLNGPGTDTQYF